This T cell receptor (beta chain) derives from a study of shared clonotypes between healthy human individuals. Study results and limitations: The study generally estimated greater richness for naive than memory subsets. With few donors, the genetic and exposure-history diversity represented was limited. Among a few donors, about 5% of naive CD4 clonotypes were found in common.

Libraries were prepared by immunoSEQ multiplex PCR; TCRdb keeps only in-frame clonotypes and omits some of them. The sample carries around 2.1 million clones, roughly 91% recorded once. Positive CCR7 selection of CD45RO-negative cells yielded the naive CD8 cells, and terminally differentiated effector memory CD45RA+ cells were excluded. This clone has only a few counts. Its target is unknown. Other DNA sequences in this sample translate to the same CDR3. The sequenced sample consisted of naive CD8+ T cells from PBMCs. This TCR was sampled from a man younger than 35 in good health. Some clones in this sample may be carry-over from other donors' samples.

Written as DNA, the CDR3 is TGTGCCAGCAGTTGGCAGGGGAGCTCCTACGAGCAGTACTTC. It translates to CASSWQGSSYEQYF. The chain joins TRBV27 to TRBJ2-7, with D possibly matching TRBD1 (6 bases). Germline V gene sequence: CDR1 MNHEY, CDR2 SMNVEV (reference sequence). The CDR3 runs 14 residues. With 4 bases removed from V and 0 bases from J, the gap between germline ends came to 10 bases.